This T cell receptor beta chain comes out of a study of memory CD8 T cells in hepatitis C reinfection. On the study more broadly: Samples before reinfection came 55 to 20 weeks prior to detection.

TCRdb keeps only in-frame clones here, not all; method: immunoSEQ multiplex PCR. This sample has approximately 50,000 clones; roughly 89% occur once, and the top ten carry over 0.95%. The germline V and J ends were trimmed by 6 bases and 5 bases, with 13 bases remaining between them. Per germline, CDR1 MNHEY and CDR2 SVGAGI. The CDR3 covers 13 residues. Time point: pre-reinfection, 55 to 20 weeks before reinfection detection. TCR sequencing was done directly ex vivo on sorted cells, without expansion in vitro. Turning to this clone: Antigen specificity is unknown.

Study-level results: Only 4 or 5 donors prevented definitive conclusions about public clonotypes.

The sample consisted of naive CD8+ T cells sorted from blood. The sequence was collected from a man between 18 and 35 years old with hepatitis C virus infection. The V call is TRBV6-5, the J call TRBJ2-5; D is perhaps TRBD2 (6 bases). In DNA, the CDR3 is TGTGCCAGCAGCCCCCGGGGGTGGGAGACCCAGTACTTC. As protein: CASSPRGWETQYF.